This T cell receptor (beta chain) was sequenced in a study of shared clonotypes between healthy human individuals. Study in general: CD4 naive and CD4 memory each took three plates per donor, while CD8 naive took two and CD8 memory one.

Germline V gene sequence: CDR1 LGHNA, CDR2 YSLEER. After removal of 4 bases from V and 5 bases from J, the junction contained 2 bases not matched to a gene. The CDR3 is 14 residues long. Study-wide results and caveats: Non-shared clonotypes showed lower generation probabilities than clonotypes common to all four donors. Compared with memory subsets, naive subsets generally had larger estimated richness. The study drew on few donors, limiting represented genetic and exposure-history diversity.

Here immunoSEQ multiplex PCR was the method, and the copy in TCRdb shows in-frame clones only, minus some. The sample lists some 2,000,000 clones, approximately 95% seen once, with about 0.13% in the top ten. Note on this clone: Its antigen is not known.

This clonotype was obtained from a man between 18 and 35 years old in good health. The sequencing input was naive CD4+ T cells sorted from blood. The subset here: CD45RA+ positively selected. The chain combines TRBV4-3 with TRBJ2-7, with 13 bases identical to TRBD2. The DNA of the CDR3 is TGCGCCAGCAGCCGGACTAGCGGGAGAAACGAGCAGTACTTC. This sequence encodes CASSRTSGRNEQYF.